One and the same sample provided the 22 T cell receptor beta chains below, sequenced in a study of T cells in Graves' hyperthyroidism and ophthalmopathy. Amplified TCR beta CDR3 regions came from RNA transcripts. Researchers ran a first-round RT-PCR on the TCR CDR3 using the HTBI primer set. TCRdb re-called the multiplex PCR reads with MiXCR, one entry per CDR3 protein. This sample has about 550,000 distinct CDR3 sequences; roughly 20% occur once, and the top ten carry 26%. Input material: blood. These receptors were taken from a man between 18 and 35 years old with Graves' hyperthyroidism.

This clonotype was seen repeatedly, ten times or more. The chain recombines TRBV5-1 with TRBJ1-1; 11 bases are shared with TRBD1. Germline assignment: CDR1 SGHRS and CDR2 YFSETQ. The CDR3 is 15 residues long. V was pared by 4 bases and J by 5 bases, with 7 bases of the junction left unmatched. CDR3 coding DNA: TGCGCCAGCAGCCCAACCGGGACAGGGGGGACTGAAGCTTTCTTT. Its translation is CASSPTGTGGTEAFF.

This clonotype appeared many times. The chain's CDR3 is CASSARGGWNTEAFF. DNA of the CDR3: TGTGCCAGCAGTGCTCGAGGTGGGTGGAACACTGAAGCTTTCTTT. The chain couples TRBV2 to TRBJ1-1; no reliable D call. Looked up from germline, CDR1 is SNHLY and CDR2 is FYNNEI. CDR3 length: 15 amino acids. Trimming removed 4 bases from V and 1 base from J, with 13 bases in between.

This clonotype was counted many times. J is TRBJ2-5 and V is TRBV28; 10 bases map to TRBD2. Unmatched junction bases numbered 11, after V lost 7 bases and J lost 3 bases. The V gene's germline CDR1 is MDHEN and CDR2 SYDVKM. The CDR3 runs to 16 residues. CDR3 DNA sequence: TGTGCCAGCACCCGCCGGCTAGCGGGGGCCAAAGAGACCCAGTACTTC. Amino acids: CASTRRLAGAKETQYF. Combining the CDR3 with reference TRBV28 and TRBJ2-5 gives the whole variable domain DVKVTQSSRYLVKRTGEKVFLECVQDMDHENMFWYRQDPGLGLRLIYFSYDVKMKEKGDIPEGYSVSREKKERFSLILESASTNQTSMYLCASTRRLAGAKETQYFGPGTRLLVL.

This clonotype was found a few times. V is TRBV5-1 and J is TRBJ2-7; a weak D match, TRBD1 (6 bases). This CDR3 has 13 amino acids. V gave up 8 bases and J gave up 1 base, with 13 bases separating them. From germline, CDR1 is SGHRS and CDR2 YFSETQ. The DNA of the CDR3 is TGCGCCAGTCCCCATGGACAGTCCTACGAGCAGTACTTC. It is translated as CASPHGQSYEQYF.

This clonotype was counted at least ten times. The rearrangement uses TRBV28 and TRBJ2-7; TRBD1 might be the D (5 bases). This CDR3 is built from 15 residues. Between the trimmed V and J ends, which lost 4 bases and 2 bases, there was a span of 15 bases. Looked up from germline, CDR1 is MDHEN and CDR2 is SYDVKM. DNA for the CDR3: TGTGCCAGCAGTTCCGAGATGACAGAGACCTACGAGCAGTACTTC. Translation: CASSSEMTETYEQYF.

This clonotype came up many times. J is TRBJ1-5 and V is TRBV10-3; D ambiguous. The germline V and J ends were trimmed by 1 base and 0 bases, with 25 bases remaining between them. Germline V CDR1 and CDR2: ENHRY, SYGVKD. This CDR3 region has 21 residues. The CDR3: CAISEFPLMGDMGYSNQPQHF. The CDR3 DNA reads TGTGCCATCAGTGAGTTTCCTTTGATGGGAGATATGGGATATAGCAATCAGCCCCAGCATTTT.

The gene calls are TRBV6-2 or TRBV6-3 and TRBJ2-5, with 13 bases identical to TRBD2. V lost 0 bases to trimming and J lost 2 bases; unmatched junction nucleotides: 3. Germline V gene sequence: CDR1 MNHEY, CDR2 SVGEGT. This CDR3 contains 17 residues. The CDR3 is CASSYSRTSGGQETQYF. CDR3 DNA sequence: TGTGCCAGCAGTTACTCGAGGACTAGCGGGGGTCAAGAGACCCAGTACTTC.

This clonotype was counted ten times or more. The chain is built from TRBV6-1 and TRBJ1-1, with 8 bases matching TRBD1. The CDR3 covers 15 residues. J gave up 0 bases and V 5 bases, and 5 bases lay outside the gene matches. CDR1 MNHNS and CDR2 SASEGT come from the germline V gene. CDR3 protein: CASSRQGSMNTEAFF. DNA of the CDR3: TGTGCCAGCAGTCGACAGGGGTCCATGAACACTGAAGCTTTCTTT.

This clonotype has ten or more counts. The missing conserved phenylalanine or tryptophan at the end of this CDR3 makes a read error likely. The chain has TRBV6-2 or TRBV6-3 and TRBJ1-1; 7 bases map to TRBD1. CDR1 is MNHEY, CDR2 SVGEGT, per germline. The CDR3 spans 14 residues. V lost 7 bases and J lost 5; bases outside the gene matches: 10. The DNA of the CDR3 is TGTGCCAGCATAAAAGGGGGCGTCGGGACTGAAGCTTTCCTT. It is translated as CASIKGGVGTEAFL.

This clonotype showed up just once. V gene TRBV2 combines with J gene TRBJ2-2, with unresolved D. The germline V gene encodes CDR1 SNHLY and CDR2 FYNNEI. CDR3 length equals 14 residues. Trimming stripped 4 bases from V and 2 bases from J, with 8 bases between. CDR3 DNA: TGTGCCAGCAGTGTGAACTACAACACCGGGGAGCTGTTTTTT. Amino acids: CASSVNYNTGELFF. Drawing the rest from reference TRBV2 and TRBJ2-2, the complete variable domain is EPEVTQTPSHQVTQMGQEVILRCVPISNHLYFYWYRQILGQKVEFLVSFYNNEISEKSEIFDDQFSVERPDGSNFTLKIRSTKLEDSAMYFCASSVNYNTGELFFGEGSRLTVL.

In the case of this clonotype: This may stem from a read error, because a much larger clone lies one nucleotide away. The V gene is TRBV4-1, the J gene TRBJ1-2, with D unclear. The CDR3 sequence is 17 residues long. Germline V CDR1 and CDR2: MGHRA, YSYEKL. Trimming removed 0 bases from V and 0 bases from J, with 14 bases in between. The DNA for the CDR3 is TGCGCCAGCAGCCAAGACCCCGCAGGCCGAGCTAACTATGGCTACACCTTC. It translates to CASSQDPAGRANYGYTF.

The sample holds many counts of this clonotype. The CDR3 DNA reads as TGTGCCAGCAGTTATGGGGACAGGAACTATGGCTACACCTTC. This sequence encodes CASSYGDRNYGYTF. The rearrangement uses TRBV2 and TRBJ1-2, with 8 bases that match TRBD1. The germline V gene has CDR1 SNHLY and CDR2 FYNNEI. V was clipped by 5 bases and J by 2 bases; unmatched bases: 4. The CDR3 is made up of 14 amino acids.

The chain recombines TRBV6-1 with TRBJ2-7; D unresolved. The germline V gene encodes CDR1 MNHNS and CDR2 SASEGT. Trimming shortened V by 0 bases and J by 0 bases, and 6 bases separated the two germline ends. The CDR3 loop spans 14 amino acids. The CDR3 DNA reads TGTGCCAGCAGTGAAGCGCTCAGCTCCTACGAGCAGTACTTC. As protein: CASSEALSSYEQYF.

There are many counts of this clonotype. V and J are TRBV7-3 and TRBJ2-5; possibly TRBD1 for D (6 bases). From germline, CDR1 is SGHTA and CDR2 FQGTGA. V dropped 9 bases and J dropped 1 base, with 12 bases sitting between them. The CDR3 is 13 residues long. The DNA of the CDR3 is TGTGCCAGTGCCGACAGGCCCCAAGAGACCCAGTACTTC. It is translated as CASADRPQETQYF.

This clonotype has a count of ten or more. The chain couples TRBV29-1 to TRBJ2-5, with D maybe TRBD2 (5 bases). Germline loops: CDR1 SQVTM, CDR2 ANQGSEA. V was trimmed by 3 bases and J by 5 bases, leaving 10 bases between them. This CDR3 is built from 12 residues. The CDR3 is CSVEGRGETQYF. Here the CDR3 DNA reads TGCAGCGTTGAGGGCCGCGGGGAGACCCAGTACTTC.

This chain joins TRBV11-2 and TRBJ2-2; TRBD1 matches 8 bases. This CDR3 comprises 16 residues. Per germline, CDR1 SGHAT and CDR2 FQNNGV. V was pared by 5 bases and J by 1 base, with 6 bases of the junction left unmatched. CDR3 residues: CASSPRDRKNTGELFF. The DNA of the CDR3 is TGTGCCAGCAGCCCCCGGGACAGGAAGAACACCGGGGAGCTGTTTTTT.

This clonotype occurred many times. This chain uses TRBV12-3 or TRBV12-4 with TRBJ1-2; tentative D call: TRBD1 (5 bases). V lost 3 bases, J lost 3 bases, and 8 bases lay in between. This CDR3 region has 13 residues. CDR3 in DNA: TGTGCCAGCAGTTTGGGGGAGGACTATGGCTACACCTTC. It translates to CASSLGEDYGYTF.

This clonotype was counted many times. The V and J genes are TRBV12-3 or TRBV12-4 and TRBJ2-5, with 9 positions matching TRBD1. The trim removed 3 bases at V and 3 bases at J, leaving 5 bases unmatched. This CDR3 spans 15 amino acids. Written as DNA, the CDR3 is TGTGCCAGCAGTTTGGCGACAGGGGGTAAAGAGACCCAGTACTTC. This codes for CASSLATGGKETQYF.

Note on this clonotype: A read error may be the cause here, since a much bigger clone is one base away. This sequence joins TRBV7-6 and TRBJ1-1; TRBD1 is a possible D gene (5 bases). V lost 3 bases to trimming and J lost 6 bases, with 20 bases between them. Germline-derived CDR1 and CDR2 are SGHVS and FNYEAQ. The CDR3 is 16 amino acids. DNA for the CDR3: TGTGCCAGCAGCTTGATAATGGGGGGAATGGGCGCTGAAGCTTTCTTT. It codes for CASSLIMGGMGAEAFF.

This clonotype was seen ten or more times. The CDR3 is CASSFGVLGQIYEQYF. For the CDR3, the DNA is TGTGCCAGCAGCTTTGGGGTTCTGGGCCAGATCTACGAGCAGTACTTC. V gene TRBV12-3 or TRBV12-4 combines with J gene TRBJ2-7; no firm D call. V lost 6 bases, J lost 3 bases, and 21 bases lay in between. The CDR3 is 16 residues long.

Of note for this clonotype: A much larger clone differs from this one at a single base, so this may be a read error. V usage is TRBV7-6 and J usage is TRBJ2-5, with a tentative D call TRBD2 (6 bases). The germline gives CDR1 SGHVS, CDR2 FNYEAQ. This CDR3 is built from 13 residues. CDR3 nucleotide sequence: TGTACCAGCGGGCAGGGCCCCCAAGAGACCCAGTACTTC. Protein sequence: CTSGQGPQETQYF.

This clonotype was seen repeatedly, ten times or more. The V call is TRBV28, the J call TRBJ2-2; no clear D gene. Per the germline V gene, CDR1 is MDHEN and CDR2 is SYDVKM. The CDR3 has 13 amino acids. V lost 5 bases, J lost 0 bases, and 4 bases lay in between. Here the CDR3 reads CASSDTNTGELFF. The CDR3, as DNA: TGTGCCAGCAGTGACACGAACACCGGGGAGCTGTTTTTT.